This TCR beta chain stems from a study of regulatory T cells in long-lasting Graves disease. Time point denoted: newly diagnosed GD, antithyroid drugs for less than 3 months. PBMC RNA served as the TCR library source. With iRepertoire HTBI primers and Arm-PCR of CDR3 regions, TCR beta libraries were built. TCRdb reprocessed the multiplex PCR reads via MiXCR and lists one record per CDR3 protein. In the table there are under 500,000 distinct CDR3 sequences, around 15% of which are singletons. Trimming pared 1 base from V and 7 bases from J, leaving 13 bases between. Germline V gene data show CDR1 as LGHDT and CDR2 as YNNKEL (reference sequence). The CDR3 sequence is 14 residues long. Many counts were recorded for this clonotype. This sample also appeared in a second study, on T cells in Graves' hyperthyroidism and ophthalmopathy.

This chain joins TRBV3-1 and TRBJ1-2, with TRBD1 as a possible D gene (5 bases). The TCR originated in a woman aged 25 to 39 with Graves disease. This sample comprised peripheral blood mononuclear cells (PBMCs), obtained at new diagnosis, from a patient treated with antithyroid drugs. The CDR3 loop is CASSQAAGGGGYTF. As DNA, the CDR3 is TGTGCCAGCAGCCAAGCGGCGGGGGGAGGTGGCTACACCTTC.